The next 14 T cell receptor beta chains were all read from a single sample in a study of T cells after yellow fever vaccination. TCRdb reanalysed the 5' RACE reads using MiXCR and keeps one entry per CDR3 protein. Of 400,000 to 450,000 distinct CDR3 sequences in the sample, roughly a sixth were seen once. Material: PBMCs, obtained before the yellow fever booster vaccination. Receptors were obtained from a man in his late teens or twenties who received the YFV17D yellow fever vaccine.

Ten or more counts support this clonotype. Here the CDR3 reads CASSPWTGNTEAFF. In DNA, the CDR3 is TGTGCCAGCAGCCCCTGGACAGGTAACACTGAAGCTTTCTTT. The gene calls are TRBV7-9 and TRBJ1-1; the match to TRBD1 covers 7 bases. The germline V gene has CDR1 SEHNR and CDR2 FQNEAQ (reference sequence). The CDR3 runs to 14 residues. After removal of 5 bases from V and 2 bases from J, the junction contained 5 bases not matched to a gene.

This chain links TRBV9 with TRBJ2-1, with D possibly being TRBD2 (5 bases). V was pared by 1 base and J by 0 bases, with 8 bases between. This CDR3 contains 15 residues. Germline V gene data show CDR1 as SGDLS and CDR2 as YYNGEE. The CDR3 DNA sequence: TGTGCCAGCAGCGTATCCGGGGACTCCTACAATGAGCAGTTCTTC. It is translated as CASSVSGDSYNEQFF.

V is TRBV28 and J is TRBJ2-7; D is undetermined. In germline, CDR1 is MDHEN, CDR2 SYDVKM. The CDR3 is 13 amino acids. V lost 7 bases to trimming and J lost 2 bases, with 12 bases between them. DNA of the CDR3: TGTGCCAGCACAGGTCTAGACACCTACGAGCAGTACGTC. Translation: CASTGLDTYEQYV.

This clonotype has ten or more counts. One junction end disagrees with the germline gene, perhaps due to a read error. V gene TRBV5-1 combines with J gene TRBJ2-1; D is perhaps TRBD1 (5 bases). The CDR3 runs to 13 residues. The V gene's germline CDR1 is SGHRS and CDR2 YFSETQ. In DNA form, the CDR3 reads TGTGCCAGCAGTCTCGGACAATACAATGAGCAGTTCTTC. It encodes CASSLGQYNEQFF.

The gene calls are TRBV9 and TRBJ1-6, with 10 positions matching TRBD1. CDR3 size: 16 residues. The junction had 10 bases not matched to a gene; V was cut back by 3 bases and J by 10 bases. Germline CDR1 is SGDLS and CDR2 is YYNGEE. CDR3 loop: CASSERDRGTGSPLHF. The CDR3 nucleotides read TGTGCCAGCAGCGAACGGGACAGGGGAACAGGATCACCCCTCCACTTT.

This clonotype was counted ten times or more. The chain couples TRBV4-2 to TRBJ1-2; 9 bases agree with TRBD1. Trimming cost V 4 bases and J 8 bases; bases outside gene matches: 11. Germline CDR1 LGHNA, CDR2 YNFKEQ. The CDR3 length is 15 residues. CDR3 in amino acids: CASSRTGTGQGGYTF. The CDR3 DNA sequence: TGTGCCAGCAGCCGAACCGGGACAGGGCAAGGCGGCTACACCTTC.

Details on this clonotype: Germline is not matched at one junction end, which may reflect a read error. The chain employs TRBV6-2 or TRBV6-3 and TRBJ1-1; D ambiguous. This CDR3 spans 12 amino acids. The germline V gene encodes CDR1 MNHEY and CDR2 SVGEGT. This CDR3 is CAISYSVREAFF. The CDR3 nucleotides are TGTGCCATCAGTTACTCGGTCCGGGAAGCTTTCTTT.

The CDR3 protein is CASSPDPGQGQNIQYF. The CDR3 region has the DNA TGTGCCAGCAGCCCGGATCCGGGACAGGGGCAAAACATTCAGTACTTC. The chain combines TRBV14 with TRBJ2-4, with 10 bases fitting TRBD1. Trimming removed 4 bases from V and 5 bases from J; junction bases left unmatched: 8. Germline V gene data show CDR1 as SGHDN and CDR2 as FVKESK. CDR3 length equals 16 residues.

CDR3 loop: CSVTTGGRNQPQHF. As DNA, the CDR3 is TGCAGCGTTACAACAGGGGGCCGCAATCAGCCCCAGCATTTT. J is TRBJ1-5 and V is TRBV29-1, with 9 bases lining up with TRBD1. This CDR3 contains 14 residues. Trimming cost V 5 bases and J 2 bases; bases outside gene matches: 4. Looked up from germline, CDR1 is SQVTM and CDR2 is ANQGSEA.

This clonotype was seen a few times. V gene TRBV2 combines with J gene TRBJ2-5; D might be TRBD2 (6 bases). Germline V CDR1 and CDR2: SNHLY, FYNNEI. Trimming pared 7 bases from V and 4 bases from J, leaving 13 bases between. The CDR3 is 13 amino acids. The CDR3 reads CASTAVGGETQYF. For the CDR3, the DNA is TGTGCCAGCACCGCAGTGGGAGGAGAGACCCAGTACTTC.

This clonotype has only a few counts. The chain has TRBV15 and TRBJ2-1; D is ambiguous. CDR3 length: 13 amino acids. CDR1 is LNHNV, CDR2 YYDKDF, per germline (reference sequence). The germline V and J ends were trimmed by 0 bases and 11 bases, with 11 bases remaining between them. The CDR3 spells CATSRDSRYQQFF. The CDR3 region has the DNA TGTGCCACCAGCAGAGATTCCCGATACCAGCAGTTCTTC.

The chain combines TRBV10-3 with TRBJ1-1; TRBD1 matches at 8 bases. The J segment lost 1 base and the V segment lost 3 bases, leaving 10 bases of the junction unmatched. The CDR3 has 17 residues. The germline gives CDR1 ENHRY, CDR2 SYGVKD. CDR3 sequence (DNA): TGTGCCATCAGTGATGGACAGGGATCGGTTTGGAACACTGAAGCTTTCTTT. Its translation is CAISDGQGSVWNTEAFF.

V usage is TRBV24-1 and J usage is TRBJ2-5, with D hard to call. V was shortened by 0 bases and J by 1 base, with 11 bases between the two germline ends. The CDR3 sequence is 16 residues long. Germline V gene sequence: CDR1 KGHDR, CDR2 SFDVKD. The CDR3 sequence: CATSDLKTETQETQYF. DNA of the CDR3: TGTGCCACCAGTGATTTGAAAACGGAGACCCAAGAGACCCAGTACTTC.

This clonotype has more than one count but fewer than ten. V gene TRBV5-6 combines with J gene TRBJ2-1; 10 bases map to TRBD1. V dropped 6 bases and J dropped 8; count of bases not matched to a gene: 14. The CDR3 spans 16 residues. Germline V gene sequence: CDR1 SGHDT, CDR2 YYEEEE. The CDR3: CASTLVAGQGNDEQFF. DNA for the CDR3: TGTGCCAGCACCCTGGTGGCGGGACAGGGGAACGATGAGCAGTTCTTC. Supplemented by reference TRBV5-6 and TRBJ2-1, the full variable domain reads DAGVTQSPTHLIKTRGQQVTLRCSPKSGHDTVSWYQQALGQGPQFIFQYYEEEERQRGNFPDRFSGHQFPNYSSELNVNALLLGDSALYLCASTLVAGQGNDEQFFGPGTRLTVL.